The 14 T cell receptor beta chains in this list originate from one sample, sequenced in a study of T cell responses to AZD1222 COVID-19 vaccine. Assay: immunoSEQ multiplex PCR; the TCRdb copy retains only in-frame clones and omits some. The repertoire consists of 130,000 or so clones, with approximately 82% occurring once and the leading ten covering about 27%. The source material was peripheral blood, sampled 28 days after the second AZD1222 dose. The origin of the receptors is an adult who received the AZD1222 COVID-19 vaccine.

The chain recombines TRBV7-2 with TRBJ2-3; weak D call: TRBD1 (6 bases). Germline V gene lookup returns CDR1 SGHTA and CDR2 FQGNSA. The V end was cut by 3 bases, the J end by 1 base, with 11 bases between. The CDR3 sequence is 15 residues long. CDR3 coding DNA: TGTGCCAGCAGCTTCCGGACAGCTCGCACAGATACGCAGTATTTT. Its protein is CASSFRTARTDTQYF.

The chain employs TRBV7-3 and TRBJ1-1; TRBD1 matches at 7 bases. The CDR3 is 14 amino acids. Germline values: CDR1 SGHTA, CDR2 FQGTGA. Trimming removed 4 bases from V and 9 bases from J; junction bases left unmatched: 11. The DNA for the CDR3 is TGTGCCAGCAGCTCCCAGGGGGGTGGTCAGCAAGCTTTCTTT. Its protein is CASSSQGGGQQAFF. The variable domain in full, with the rest retrieved from reference TRBV7-3 and TRBJ1-1, is GAGVSQTPSNKVTEKGKYVELRCDPISGHTALYWYRQSLGQGPEFLIYFQGTGAADDSGLPNDRFFAVRPEGSVSTLKIQRTERGDSAVYLCASSSQGGGQQAFFGQGTRLTVV.

This chain connects TRBV29-1 to TRBJ2-6, with D possibly TRBD1 on 5 matching bases. With 4 bases removed from V and 0 bases from J, the gap between germline ends came to 10 bases. CDR1 SQVTM and CDR2 ANQGSEA come from the germline V gene. The CDR3 is made up of 15 amino acids. As DNA, the CDR3 is TGCAGCGTTGGACAGTCGGGCTCTGGGGCCAACGTCCTGACTTTC. Translated: CSVGQSGSGANVLTF.

The rearrangement links TRBV5-8 to TRBJ1-2, with D possibly matching TRBD1 (6 bases). The CDR3 is 13 amino acids. Germline V CDR1 and CDR2: SGHTS, YDEGEE. V was clipped by 1 base and J by 6 bases, with 10 bases between them. CDR3 amino acids: CASSLWGLNGYTF. CDR3 bases: TGTGCCAGCAGCTTGTGGGGGCTTAATGGCTACACCTTC.

The V call is TRBV11-2, the J call TRBJ1-2; 7 nucleotides agree with TRBD1. Germline V gives CDR1 SGHAT, CDR2 FQNNGV. The CDR3 has 16 residues. V was pared by 5 bases and J by 7 bases, with 16 bases of the junction left unmatched. Written as DNA, the CDR3 is TGTGCCAGCAGCCACGGAGCTCCAACAGGGGACGCTGGCTACACCTTC. This translates into CASSHGAPTGDAGYTF.

The chain is built from TRBV6-4 and TRBJ1-2; no reliable D call. The germline CDR1 and CDR2 sequences are MRHNA and SNTAGT. The CDR3 is made up of 13 amino acids. V was clipped by 6 bases and J by 0 bases, with 8 bases between them. The CDR3 here is CASSYKANYGYTF. Here the CDR3 DNA reads TGTGCCAGCAGCTATAAGGCTAACTATGGCTACACCTTC.

The rearrangement uses TRBV29-1 and TRBJ2-7; D is possibly TRBD2 (7 bases). In germline, CDR1 is SQVTM, CDR2 ANQGSEA. This CDR3 is 13 amino acids long. Trimming stripped 6 bases from V and 6 bases from J, with 18 bases between. CDR3 in DNA: TGCAGCGTAGGGGGGGACTTCCCCGCCGAGCAGTACTTC. Translation gives CSVGGDFPAEQYF.

CDR3 in amino acids: CSVASPEGANRAFF. CDR3 DNA: TGCAGCGTTGCATCCCCCGAGGGGGCTAATCGAGCTTTCTTT. The chain recombines TRBV29-1 with TRBJ1-1, with 7 bases lining up with TRBD1. The CDR3 is made up of 14 amino acids. Germline values: CDR1 SQVTM, CDR2 ANQGSEA. The J segment lost 10 bases and the V segment lost 4 bases, leaving 15 bases of the junction unmatched.

This rearrangement joins TRBV27 to TRBJ2-1; D perhaps matches TRBD2 (5 bases). The CDR3 sequence is 12 residues long. V lost 6 bases to trimming and J lost 8 bases, with 11 bases between them. Per the germline V gene, CDR1 is MNHEY and CDR2 is SMNVEV (reference sequence). The CDR3 DNA reads as TGTGCCAGCAGACGAACTAGTCATGAGCAGTTCTTC. Translation: CASRRTSHEQFF.

This chain uses TRBV5-1 with TRBJ2-2; D remains ambiguous. V gave up 6 bases and J gave up 0 bases, with 9 bases separating them. Germline CDR1 SGHRS, CDR2 YFSETQ. The CDR3 covers 14 residues. The CDR3 nucleotides read TGCGCCAGCATCACGGGCCCGAACACCGGGGAGCTGTTTTTT. It is translated as CASITGPNTGELFF.

V gene TRBV18 combines with J gene TRBJ1-2; D unclear. This CDR3 comprises 14 residues. Germline values: CDR1 KGHSH, CDR2 LQKENI. The ends were cut back, 3 bases at V and 3 bases at J, with 11 bases in the middle. As DNA, the CDR3 is TGTGCCAGCTCACCCACGAGGCCGGACTATGGCTACACCTTC. Amino acids: CASSPTRPDYGYTF.

V and J are TRBV28 and TRBJ1-4; D unresolved. V lost 7 bases, J lost 8 bases, and 11 bases lay in between. The CDR3 loop spans 12 amino acids. Germline V gene sequence: CDR1 MDHEN, CDR2 SYDVKM. The CDR3 reads CASKNMGEKLFF. CDR3 nucleotide sequence: TGTGCCAGCAAGAATATGGGGGAAAAACTGTTTTTT.

This chain links TRBV10-2 with TRBJ2-1, with D tentatively TRBD2 (7 bases). This CDR3 has 15 amino acids. Germline CDR1 reads WSHSY; CDR2 reads SAAADI. The ends were cut back, 3 bases at V and 8 bases at J, with 17 bases in the middle. CDR3 nucleotide sequence: TGCGCCAGCAGTGACAGGAGCTGGGGGGGCGATGAGCAGTTCTTC. Amino acids: CASSDRSWGGDEQFF.

The rearrangement joins TRBV7-2 to TRBJ2-7, with D perhaps TRBD2 (6 bases). In germline, CDR1 is SGHTA, CDR2 FQGNSA. Trimming took 1 base from V and 4 from J, leaving 11 bases between them. The CDR3 totals 14 residues. This CDR3 reads CASSLDGGRYEQYF. In DNA form, the CDR3 reads TGTGCCAGCAGCTTAGACGGGGGAAGGTACGAGCAGTACTTC.